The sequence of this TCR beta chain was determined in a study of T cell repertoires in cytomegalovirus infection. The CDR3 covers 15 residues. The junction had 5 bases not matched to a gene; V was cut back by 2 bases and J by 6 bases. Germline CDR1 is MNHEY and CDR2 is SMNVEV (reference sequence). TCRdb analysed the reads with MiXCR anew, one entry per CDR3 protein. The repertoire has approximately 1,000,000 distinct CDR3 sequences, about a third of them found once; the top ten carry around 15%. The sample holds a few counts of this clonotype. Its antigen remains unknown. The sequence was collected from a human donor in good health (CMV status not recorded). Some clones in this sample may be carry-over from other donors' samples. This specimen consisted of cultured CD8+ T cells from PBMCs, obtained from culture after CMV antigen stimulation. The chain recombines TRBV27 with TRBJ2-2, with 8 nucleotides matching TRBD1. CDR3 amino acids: CASSLAGGFSGELFF. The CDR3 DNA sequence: TGTGCCAGCAGTTTAGCAGGGGGCTTTTCCGGGGAGCTGTTTTTT.